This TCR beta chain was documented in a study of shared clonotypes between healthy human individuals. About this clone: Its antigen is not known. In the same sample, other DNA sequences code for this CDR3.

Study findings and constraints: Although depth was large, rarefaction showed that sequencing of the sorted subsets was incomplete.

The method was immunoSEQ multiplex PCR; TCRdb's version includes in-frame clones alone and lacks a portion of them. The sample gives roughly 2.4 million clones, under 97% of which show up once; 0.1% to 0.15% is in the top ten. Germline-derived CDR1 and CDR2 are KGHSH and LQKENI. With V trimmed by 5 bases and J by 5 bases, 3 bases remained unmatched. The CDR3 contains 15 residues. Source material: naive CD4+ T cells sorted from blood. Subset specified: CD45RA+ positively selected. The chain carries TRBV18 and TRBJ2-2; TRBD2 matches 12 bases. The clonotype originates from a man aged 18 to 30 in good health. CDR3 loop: CASSTGLAGTGELFF. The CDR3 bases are TGTGCCAGCTCAACCGGACTAGCGGGAACCGGGGAGCTGTTTTTT.